The 11 T cell receptor beta chains presented below share a single source sample, sequenced in a study of T cells in Graves' hyperthyroidism and ophthalmopathy. Regions amplified from RNA transcripts were the TCR beta CDR3 regions. First-round RT-PCR with HTBI primers amplified the TCR CDR3 region. Each CDR3 protein is one row after TCRdb ran MiXCR on the multiplex PCR reads. This sample has around 500,000 distinct CDR3 sequences; around 16% occur once, and the top ten carry approximately 32%. The sample taken for sequencing was blood. The receptors derive from a woman aged 30 to 39 with Graves' ophthalmopathy.

The V call is TRBV7-2, the J call TRBJ1-1; no clear D gene. The CDR3 has 19 amino acids. V gave up 3 bases and J gave up 0 bases, with 23 bases separating them. Germline V CDR1 and CDR2: SGHTA, FQGNSA. CDR3 sequence (DNA): TGTGCCAGCAGCTTCCCGATAGAATCGGGGAGACCGATGAACACTGAAGCTTTCTTT. Protein: CASSFPIESGRPMNTEAFF.

This clonotype showed up many times. The chain employs TRBV19 and TRBJ1-1; weak D call: TRBD1 (5 bases). The germline V and J ends were trimmed by 5 bases and 0 bases, with 13 bases remaining between them. The V gene's germline CDR1 is LNHDA and CDR2 SQIVND (reference sequence). The CDR3 is made up of 15 amino acids. The CDR3 reads CASSPRGAMNTEAFF. Here the CDR3 DNA reads TGTGCCAGTAGTCCCCGAGGGGCCATGAACACTGAAGCTTTCTTT.

This clonotype appeared many times. The rearrangement joins TRBV11-2 to TRBJ2-5, with D possibly matching TRBD1 (5 bases). The V end lost 3 bases, the J end lost 2 bases, and 10 bases lay between the germline ends. Per the germline V gene, CDR1 is SGHAT and CDR2 is FQNNGV. The CDR3 has 14 amino acids. CDR3 loop: CASSFRDEQETQYF. The CDR3 nucleotides read TGTGCCAGCAGCTTCAGGGATGAGCAAGAGACCCAGTACTTC.

This clonotype appeared many times. The chain's CDR3 is CASKRDGQFNEQFF. The CDR3 DNA reads as TGTGCCAGCAAGCGAGACGGGCAATTTAATGAGCAGTTCTTC. The chain employs TRBV2 and TRBJ2-1; D not resolved. The CDR3 covers 14 residues. Trimming pared 7 bases from V and 7 bases from J, leaving 17 bases between. Germline values: CDR1 SNHLY, CDR2 FYNNEI.

This clonotype has ten or more counts. The J gene is TRBJ2-7, the V gene TRBV28; TRBD2 matches at 7 bases. Trimming cost V 8 bases and J 2 bases; bases outside gene matches: 12. CDR3 length equals 15 residues. Per germline, CDR1 MDHEN and CDR2 SYDVKM. In DNA form, the CDR3 reads TGTGCCAGCGAGGGAGCGGGGTCGGGGACCTACGAGCAGTACTTC. Amino acid sequence: CASEGAGSGTYEQYF.

This clonotype was picked up many times. One end of the junction fails to match germline, which may point to a read error. The rearrangement joins TRBV18 to TRBJ2-7, with unresolved D. Germline CDR1 KGHSH, CDR2 LQKENI. The CDR3 loop spans 15 amino acids. The CDR3 bases are TGTGCCAGCTCACCCGCCCTATTGAGTGCCTACGCGCAGTACTTC. Translation: CASSPALLSAYAQYF.

This clonotype came up many times. The rearrangement joins TRBV6-2 or TRBV6-3 to TRBJ2-7; D assignment may be TRBD1 or TRBD2 (5 bases each). This CDR3 is 14 amino acids long. V was trimmed by 6 bases and J by 3 bases, leaving 15 bases between them. Per the germline V gene, CDR1 is MNHEY and CDR2 is SVGEGT. The CDR3 DNA sequence: TGTGCCAGCAGCAGATCAGGGAGCCTCTACGAGCAGTACTTC. The encoded protein is CASSRSGSLYEQYF.

This clonotype appeared a few times. This chain links TRBV6-2 or TRBV6-3 with TRBJ2-7; D not certain. The ends were cut back, 10 bases at V and 6 bases at J, with 16 bases in the middle. CDR3 length equals 12 residues. Germline CDR1 MNHEY, CDR2 SVGEGT. The CDR3 bases are TGTGCCACCGAGGACGCTTTAAGCGAGCAGTACTTC. Protein sequence: CATEDALSEQYF.

Turning to this clonotype: This may be a read error: a much more frequent sequence differs by one nucleotide. This chain joins TRBV6-5 and TRBJ1-1; TRBD1 agrees at 9 bases. The CDR3 consists of 15 residues. J gave up 1 base and V 5 bases, and 5 bases lay outside the gene matches. Germline loops: CDR1 MNHEY, CDR2 SVGAGI. The chain's CDR3 is CASSTPGQGNTEAFF. The CDR3, as DNA: TGTGCCAGCAGTACTCCGGGACAGGGGAACACTGAAGCTTTCTTT.

The CDR3 loop reads CASSQDPGLALHF. As DNA, the CDR3 is TGTGCCAGCAGCCAAGATCCCGGACTTGCCCTCCACTTT. The chain carries TRBV3-1 and TRBJ1-6; the D is unclear. CDR1 and CDR2 (germline): LGHDT, YNNKEL (reference sequence). V was pared by 0 bases and J by 14 bases, with 11 bases between. The CDR3 consists of 13 residues.

The sample holds many counts of this clonotype. V gene TRBV5-1 combines with J gene TRBJ2-7; 7 bases match TRBD1. J was trimmed by 4 bases and V by 0 bases; bases with no gene match: 4. Germline CDR1 SGHRS, CDR2 YFSETQ. The CDR3 totals 14 residues. The CDR3 loop reads CASSLGDRKYEQYF. The CDR3 DNA reads TGCGCCAGCAGCTTGGGGGACAGAAAATACGAGCAGTACTTC.